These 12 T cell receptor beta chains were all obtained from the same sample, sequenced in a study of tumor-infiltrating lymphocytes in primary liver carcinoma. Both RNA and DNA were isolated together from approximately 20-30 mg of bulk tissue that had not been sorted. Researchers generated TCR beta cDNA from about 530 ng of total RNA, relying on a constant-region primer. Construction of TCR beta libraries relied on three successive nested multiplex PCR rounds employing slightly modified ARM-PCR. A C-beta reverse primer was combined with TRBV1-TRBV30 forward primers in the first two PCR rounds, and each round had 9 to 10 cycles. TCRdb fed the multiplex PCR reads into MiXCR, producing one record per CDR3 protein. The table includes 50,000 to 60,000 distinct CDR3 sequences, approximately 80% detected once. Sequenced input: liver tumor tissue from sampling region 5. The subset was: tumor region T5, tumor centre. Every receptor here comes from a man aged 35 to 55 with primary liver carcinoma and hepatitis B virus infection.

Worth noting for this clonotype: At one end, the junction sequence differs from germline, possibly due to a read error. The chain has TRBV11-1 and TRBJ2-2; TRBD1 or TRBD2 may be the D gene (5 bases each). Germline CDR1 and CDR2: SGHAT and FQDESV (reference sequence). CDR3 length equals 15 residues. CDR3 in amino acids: CASNYTGPFPGELFF. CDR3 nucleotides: TGTGCCAGCAACTATACAGGACCTTTCCCCGGGGAGCTGTTCTTT.

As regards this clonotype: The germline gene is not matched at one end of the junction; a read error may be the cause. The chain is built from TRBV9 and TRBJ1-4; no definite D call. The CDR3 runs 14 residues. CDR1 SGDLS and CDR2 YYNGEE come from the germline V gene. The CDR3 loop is CTSSVGDANEKLIF. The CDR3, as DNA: TGTACCAGCAGCGTAGGTGATGCCAATGAAAAACTGATTTTT.

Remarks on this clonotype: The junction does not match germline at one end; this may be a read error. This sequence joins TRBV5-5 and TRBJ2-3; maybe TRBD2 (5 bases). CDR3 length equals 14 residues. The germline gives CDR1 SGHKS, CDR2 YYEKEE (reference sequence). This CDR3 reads CASSLTDGKDTQYF. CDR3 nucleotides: TGTGCCAGCAGCTTGACTGACGGGAAAGATACACAGTACTTT.

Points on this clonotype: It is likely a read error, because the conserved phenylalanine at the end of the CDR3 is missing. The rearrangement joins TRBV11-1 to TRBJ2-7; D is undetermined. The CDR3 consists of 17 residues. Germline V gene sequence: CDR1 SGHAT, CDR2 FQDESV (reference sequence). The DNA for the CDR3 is TGTGCCAGCAGCTTAGGGCCGGCGCGTGAAAGCTCCTATGAGCAGTACCTC. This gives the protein CASSLGPARESSYEQYL.

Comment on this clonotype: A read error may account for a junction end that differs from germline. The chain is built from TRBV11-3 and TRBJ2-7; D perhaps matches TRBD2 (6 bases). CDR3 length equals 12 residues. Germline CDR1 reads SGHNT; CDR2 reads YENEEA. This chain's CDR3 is CACSSQWGEQHF. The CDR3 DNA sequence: TGTGCCTGCAGCTCCCAATGGGGGGAACAGCACTTC.

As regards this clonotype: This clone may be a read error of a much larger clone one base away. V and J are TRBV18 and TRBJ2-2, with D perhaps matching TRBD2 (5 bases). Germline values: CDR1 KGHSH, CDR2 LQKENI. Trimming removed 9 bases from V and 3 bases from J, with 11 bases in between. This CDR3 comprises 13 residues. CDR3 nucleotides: TGTGCCAGTCGGGAAACGTACACCGGGGAGCTGTTTTTT. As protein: CASRETYTGELFF.

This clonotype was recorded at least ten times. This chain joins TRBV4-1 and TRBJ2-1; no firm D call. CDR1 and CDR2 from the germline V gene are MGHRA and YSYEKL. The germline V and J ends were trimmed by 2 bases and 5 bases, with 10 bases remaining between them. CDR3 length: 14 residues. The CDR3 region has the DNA TGCGCCAGCAGCCAAAAGTCCCAGAACAATGAGCAGTTCTTC. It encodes CASSQKSQNNEQFF.

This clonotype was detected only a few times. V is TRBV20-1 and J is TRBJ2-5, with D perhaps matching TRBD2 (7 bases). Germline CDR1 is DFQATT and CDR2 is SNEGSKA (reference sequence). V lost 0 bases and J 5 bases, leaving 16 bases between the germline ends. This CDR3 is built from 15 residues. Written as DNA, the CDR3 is TGCAGTGCTAGAGATATGGGGGGGCCTAGGGAGACCCAGTACTTC. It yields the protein CSARDMGGPRETQYF.

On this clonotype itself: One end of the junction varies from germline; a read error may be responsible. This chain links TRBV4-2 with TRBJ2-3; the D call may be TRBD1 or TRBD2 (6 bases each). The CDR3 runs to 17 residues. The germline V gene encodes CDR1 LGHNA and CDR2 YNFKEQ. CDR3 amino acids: CASSQEWGAASTDTQFF. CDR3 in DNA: TGTGCCAGCAGCCAAGAATGGGGGGCAGCAAGCACAGATACGCAGTTTTTT.

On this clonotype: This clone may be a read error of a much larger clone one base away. CDR3 sequence reads: CASSASGGVAEAFF. The CDR3 DNA reads TGTGCCAGCAGTGCATCGGGGGGGGTCGCTGAAGCTTTCTTT. This chain joins TRBV2 and TRBJ1-1; perhaps TRBD1 as D (5 bases). The length of the CDR3 is 14 residues. V dropped 4 bases and J dropped 6 bases, with 15 bases sitting between them. Looked up from germline, CDR1 is SNHLY and CDR2 is FYNNEI.

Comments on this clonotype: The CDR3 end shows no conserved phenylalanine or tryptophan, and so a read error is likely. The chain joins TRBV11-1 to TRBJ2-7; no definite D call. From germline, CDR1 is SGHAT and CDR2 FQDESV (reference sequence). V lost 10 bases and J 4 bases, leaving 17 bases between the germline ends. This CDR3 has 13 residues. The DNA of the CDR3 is TGTGCCAACATGGGGAAGCGATCATACGAGCAGTACTTA. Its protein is CANMGKRSYEQYL.

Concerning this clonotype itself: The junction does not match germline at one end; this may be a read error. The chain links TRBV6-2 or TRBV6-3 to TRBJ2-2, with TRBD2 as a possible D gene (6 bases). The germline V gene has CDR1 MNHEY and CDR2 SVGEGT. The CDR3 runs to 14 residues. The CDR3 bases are TGTGCAAGCAGTTTCGTCGGGAGTATCGGGGAGCTGTTTTTT. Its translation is CASSFVGSIGELFF.